This T cell receptor beta chain was captured by sequencing in a study of T cells in localized non-small cell lung cancer. This clone has only a few counts. Its target is not known. Sequencing was performed with immunoSEQ multiplex PCR; in TCRdb, only in-frame clones are kept and a portion is missing. The sample gives approximately 46,000 clones, about 86% of which show up once; roughly 18% is in the top ten. Whole-study findings and limits: Uninvolved adjacent lung had the highest recorded T cell clonality, with tumor below it. Sequencing, confined to only one tumor region, leaves heterogeneity possible. Turning up in adjacent lung were a median roughly 59 of the top 100 tumor clones.

Sequencing used peripheral blood mononuclear cells, obtained before any cancer treatment. This TCR was sampled from a man aged 35-69 years with stage III lung adenocarcinoma.

CDR3 protein: CASSFLGGYEQYF. The CDR3 DNA is TGTGCCAGCAGTTTCCTTGGCGGATACGAGCAGTACTTC. The chain has TRBV27 and TRBJ2-7; D remains ambiguous. This CDR3 is built from 13 residues. Trimming left V 3 bases short and J 4 bases short, with 10 bases between. Germline values: CDR1 MNHEY, CDR2 SMNVEV (reference sequence).